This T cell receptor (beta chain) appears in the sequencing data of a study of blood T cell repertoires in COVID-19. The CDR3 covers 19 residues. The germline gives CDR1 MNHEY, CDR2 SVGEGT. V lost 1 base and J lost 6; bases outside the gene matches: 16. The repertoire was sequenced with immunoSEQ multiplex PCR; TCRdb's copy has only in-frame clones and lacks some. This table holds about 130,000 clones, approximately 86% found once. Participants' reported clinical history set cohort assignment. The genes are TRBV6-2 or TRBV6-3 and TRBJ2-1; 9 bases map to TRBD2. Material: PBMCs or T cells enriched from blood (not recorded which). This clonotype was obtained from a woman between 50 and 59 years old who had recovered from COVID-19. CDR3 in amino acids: CASSYLGKYSGGIANEQFF. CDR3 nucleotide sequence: TGTGCCAGCAGTTACTTGGGCAAGTATAGCGGGGGCATAGCCAATGAGCAGTTCTTC.